The entry that follows covers one T cell receptor beta chain sequence. Its cognate antigen is unknown. Sequencing was performed with immunoSEQ multiplex PCR; in TCRdb, only in-frame clones are kept and a portion is missing. The table lists some 44,000 clones, roughly 86% of them singletons. The sample originates from a study of OX40 agonist ivuxolimab in advanced cancers. About the study: Patients received ivuxolimab, an agonistic anti-OX40 (CD134) antibody. Broader study findings: Partly responding patients at 0.1-3.0 mg/kg showed some of the smallest clonal expansion.

Germline V lookup: CDR1 SGHNT, CDR2 YYREEE (reference sequence). The CDR3 is made up of 17 amino acids. The ends lost 9 bases at V and 2 bases at J; junction bases unmatched: 6. The chain is built from TRBV5-4 and TRBJ2-6; 15 bases align to TRBD2. This TCR derives from an adult with an advanced solid tumor such as melanoma, head and neck, liver or kidney cancer. Sequences were derived from CD4+ or CD8+ T cells sorted from blood, sampled in a trial of the OX40 agonist ivuxolimab. CDR3 residues: CATPGLAGGPGANVLTF. The CDR3 nucleotides read TGTGCCACCCCAGGACTAGCGGGAGGGCCTGGGGCCAACGTCCTGACTTTC.